The rows below give T cell receptor beta chains drawn from one sample of a study of blood T cell repertoires in COVID-19. Some clones are missing from TCRdb's copy, which holds only in-frame ones; the method was immunoSEQ multiplex PCR. The sample carries over 300,000 clones, 89% recorded once. Input material: PBMCs or T cells enriched from blood (not recorded which). These receptors were taken from a middle-aged woman who had recovered from COVID-19. Both conserved end residues are part of each CDR3. Each record gives: V gene, J gene, D gene, clone size, CDR3 protein, CDR3 DNA. D genes are given only for firm matches. Clone size is not always given. Where it is, it says once, few, many or a class for expanded clones.

TRBV9	TRBJ1-4	NA	NA	CASSPGTTTTNEKLFF	TGTGCCAGCAGCCCAGGGACAACTACAACTAATGAAAAACTGTTTTTT
TRBV3-1/TRBV3-2	TRBJ1-2	NA	NA	CASSQDTGDYGYTF	TGTGCCAGCAGCCAAGATACCGGGGACTATGGCTACACCTTC
TRBV4-2	TRBJ1-1	NA	NA	CASSQYNPSGAFF	TGTGCCAGCAGCCAATACAATCCTTCGGGAGCTTTCTTT
TRBV7-2	TRBJ1-5	NA	NA	CASSPNRGSNQPQHF	TGTGCCAGCAGCCCCAATCGGGGGTCCAATCAGCCCCAGCATTTT
TRBV3-1/TRBV3-2	TRBJ2-7	NA	NA	CASTCYEQYF	TGTGCCAGCACTTGCTACGAGCAGTACTTC
TRBV15	TRBJ2-5	NA	NA	CATSSSQETQYF	TGTGCCACCAGCAGCTCCCAAGAGACCCAGTACTTC
TRBV11-3	TRBJ2-7	NA	few	CASSLLLKGGENYEQYF	TGTGCCAGCAGCCTTCTGTTAAAGGGGGGGGAGAACTACGAGCAGTACTTC
TRBV10-1	TRBJ2-5	TRBD1	NA	CASSEGTGVQETQYF	TGCGCCAGCAGTGAGGGGACAGGGGTACAAGAGACCCAGTACTTC
TRBV6-5	TRBJ1-4	TRBD1	NA	CASSYRRQGNEKLFF	TGTGCCAGCAGTTATCGGCGACAGGGTAATGAAAAACTGTTTTTT
TRBV11-3	TRBJ2-3	TRBD2	once	CASSFDGGREADTQYF	TGTGCCAGCAGCTTCGATGGGGGGCGGGAGGCAGATACGCAGTATTTT
TRBV3-1/TRBV3-2	TRBJ1-1	NA	NA	CASSQVNLYTEAFF	TGTGCCAGCAGCCAAGTAAATCTCTACACTGAAGCTTTCTTT
TRBV10-3	TRBJ1-6	TRBD1	few	CAIRTGTDNSPLHF	TGTGCCATCAGGACCGGGACAGATAATTCACCCCTCCACTTT
TRBV7-2	TRBJ2-7	TRBD2	NA	CASSLGAGVPYEQYF	TGTGCCAGCAGCTTAGGTGCGGGGGTCCCCTACGAGCAGTACTTC
TRBV7-8	TRBJ2-7	NA	NA	CASSPGGGSGEQYF	TGTGCCAGCAGCCCGGGGGGCGGGAGCGGGGAGCAGTACTTC
TRBV10-3	TRBJ1-3	NA	once	CAISGHLSGNTIYF	TGTGCCATCAGTGGACATCTCTCTGGAAACACCATATATTTT
TRBV4-1	TRBJ1-1	NA	NA	CASSQDNRGVYTEAFF	TGCGCCAGCAGCCAAGATAACCGGGGAGTGTACACTGAAGCTTTCTTT
TRBV9	TRBJ2-1	NA	NA	CASSVRDTIHNEQFF	TGTGCCAGCAGCGTTCGGGACACTATCCACAATGAGCAGTTCTTC
TRBV5-1	TRBJ2-1	NA	NA	CASSGQSNEQFF	TGCGCCAGCAGCGGACAGAGCAATGAGCAGTTCTTC
TRBV5-4	TRBJ1-6	TRBD1	NA	CASSLGRQGRSPLHF	TGTGCCAGCAGCTTGGGTCGACAGGGACGTTCACCCCTCCACTTT
TRBV29-1	TRBJ1-4	NA	once	CSVGGDEKLFF	TGCAGCGTTGGGGGCGATGAAAAACTGTTTTTT
TRBV20-1	TRBJ2-5	TRBD2	NA	CSASLMSSGQETQYF	TGCAGTGCTAGTCTAATGTCTAGCGGGCAAGAGACCCAGTACTTC
TRBV2	TRBJ2-2	NA	NA	CASSEFRTNTGELFF	TGTGCCAGCAGTGAGTTCAGAACGAACACCGGGGAGCTGTTTTTT
TRBV7-9	TRBJ1-1	TRBD1	NA	CASRSNRGWNTEAFF	TGTGCCAGCAGATCCAACAGGGGTTGGAACACTGAAGCTTTCTTT